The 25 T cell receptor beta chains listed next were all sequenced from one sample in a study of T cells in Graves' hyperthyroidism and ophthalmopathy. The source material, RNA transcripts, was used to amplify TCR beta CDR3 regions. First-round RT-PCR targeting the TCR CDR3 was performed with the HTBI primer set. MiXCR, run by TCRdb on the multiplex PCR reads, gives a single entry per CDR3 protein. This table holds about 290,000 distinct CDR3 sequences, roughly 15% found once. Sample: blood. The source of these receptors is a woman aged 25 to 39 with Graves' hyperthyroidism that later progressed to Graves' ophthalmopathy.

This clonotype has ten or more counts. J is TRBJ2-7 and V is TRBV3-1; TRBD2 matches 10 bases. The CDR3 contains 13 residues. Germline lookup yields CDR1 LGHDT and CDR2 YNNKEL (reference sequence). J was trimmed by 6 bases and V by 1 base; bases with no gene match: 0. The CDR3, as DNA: TGTGCCAGCAGCCAAGCTAGCGGGAGCGAGCAGTACTTC. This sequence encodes CASSQASGSEQYF.

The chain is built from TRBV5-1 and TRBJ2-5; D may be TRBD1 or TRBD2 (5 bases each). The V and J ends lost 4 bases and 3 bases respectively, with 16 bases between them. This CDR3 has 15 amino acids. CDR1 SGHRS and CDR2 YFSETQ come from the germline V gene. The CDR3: CASSLIYRDEETQYF. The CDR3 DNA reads TGCGCCAGCAGCCTCATTTACCGGGACGAAGAGACCCAGTACTTC. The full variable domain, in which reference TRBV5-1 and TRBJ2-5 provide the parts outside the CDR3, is KAGVTQTPRYLIKTRGQQVTLSCSPISGHRSVSWYQQTPGQGLQFLFEYFSETQRNKGNFPGRFSGRQFSNSRSEMNVSTLELGDSALYLCASSLIYRDEETQYFGPGTRLLVL.

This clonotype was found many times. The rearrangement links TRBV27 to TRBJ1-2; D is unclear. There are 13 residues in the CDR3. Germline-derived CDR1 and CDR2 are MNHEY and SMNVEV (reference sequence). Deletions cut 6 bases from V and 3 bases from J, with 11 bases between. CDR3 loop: CASRRTWDYGYTF. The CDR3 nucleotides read TGTGCCAGCAGACGCACATGGGACTATGGCTACACCTTC.

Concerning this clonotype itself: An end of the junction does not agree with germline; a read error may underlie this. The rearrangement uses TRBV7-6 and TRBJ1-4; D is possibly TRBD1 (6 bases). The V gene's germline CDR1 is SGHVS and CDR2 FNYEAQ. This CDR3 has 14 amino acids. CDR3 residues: CASSLAGGGEKLFF. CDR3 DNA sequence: TGTGCCAGCAGCTTAGCAGGGGGAGGTGAAAAGCTGTTTTTT.

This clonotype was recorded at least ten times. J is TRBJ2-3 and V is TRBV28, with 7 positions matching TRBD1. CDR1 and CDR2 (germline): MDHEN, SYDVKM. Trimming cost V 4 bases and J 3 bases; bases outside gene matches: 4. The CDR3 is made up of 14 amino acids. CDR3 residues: CASSSETGTDTQYF. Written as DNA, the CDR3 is TGTGCCAGCAGTTCCGAGACAGGGACAGATACGCAGTATTTT.

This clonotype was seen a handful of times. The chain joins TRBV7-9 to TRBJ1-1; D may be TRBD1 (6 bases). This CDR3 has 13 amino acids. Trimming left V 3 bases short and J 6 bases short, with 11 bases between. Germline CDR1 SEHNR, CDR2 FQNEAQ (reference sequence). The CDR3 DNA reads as TGTGCCAGCAGCTTTCCAGGGGACCCTGAAGCTTTCTTT. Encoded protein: CASSFPGDPEAFF.

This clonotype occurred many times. The CDR3 region is CAISESPTDTQYF. The CDR3 coding sequence is TGTGCCATCAGTGAGTCGCCAACAGATACGCAGTATTTT. The chain recombines TRBV10-3 with TRBJ2-3; D is unclear. This CDR3 is 13 amino acids long. V shed 0 bases and J shed 3 bases, with 4 bases lying between them. Germline CDR1 reads ENHRY; CDR2 reads SYGVKD.

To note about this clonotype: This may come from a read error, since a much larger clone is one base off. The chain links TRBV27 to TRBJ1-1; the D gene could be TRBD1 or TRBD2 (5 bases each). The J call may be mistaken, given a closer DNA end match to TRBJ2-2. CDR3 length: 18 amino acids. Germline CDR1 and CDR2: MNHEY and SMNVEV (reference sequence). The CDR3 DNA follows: TGTGCCAGCAGTTTATTCGACCGGGGCAGGGAAGGGGTAGACAAGCTGTTTTTT. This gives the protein CASSLFDRGREGVDKLFF.

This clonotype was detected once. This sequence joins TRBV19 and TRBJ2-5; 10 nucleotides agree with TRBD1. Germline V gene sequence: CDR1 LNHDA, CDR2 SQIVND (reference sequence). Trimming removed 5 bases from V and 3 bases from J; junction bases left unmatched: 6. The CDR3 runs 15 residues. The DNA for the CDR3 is TGTGCCAGTAGTCTGGGACAGGGGAGGGAAGAGACCCAGTACTTC. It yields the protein CASSLGQGREETQYF.

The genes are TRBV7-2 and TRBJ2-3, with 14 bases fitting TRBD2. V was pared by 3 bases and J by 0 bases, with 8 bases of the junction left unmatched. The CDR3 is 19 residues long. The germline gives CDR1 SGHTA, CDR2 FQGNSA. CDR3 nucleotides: TGTGCCAGCAGCTTCTTACCGGGACTAGCGGGAGTGAGCACAGATACGCAGTATTTT. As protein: CASSFLPGLAGVSTDTQYF.

The CDR3 DNA reads TGTGCCAGCAGCGTAGGGACTGGGCTAGCGGACCAAGAGACCCAGTACTTC. Amino acid sequence: CASSVGTGLADQETQYF. V is TRBV9 and J is TRBJ2-5, with TRBD2 identical over 7 bases. Germline CDR1 is SGDLS and CDR2 is YYNGEE. V shed 0 bases, J shed 0 bases, and the junction held 8 bases outside the gene matches. The CDR3 loop spans 17 amino acids.

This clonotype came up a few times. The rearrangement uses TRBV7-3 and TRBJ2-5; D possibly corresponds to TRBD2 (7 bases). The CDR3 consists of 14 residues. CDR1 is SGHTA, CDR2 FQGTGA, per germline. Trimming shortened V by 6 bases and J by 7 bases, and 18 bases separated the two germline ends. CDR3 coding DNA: TGTGCCAGCAGTCCACCGGGGGGCCTAGGGACCCAGTACTTC. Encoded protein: CASSPPGGLGTQYF.

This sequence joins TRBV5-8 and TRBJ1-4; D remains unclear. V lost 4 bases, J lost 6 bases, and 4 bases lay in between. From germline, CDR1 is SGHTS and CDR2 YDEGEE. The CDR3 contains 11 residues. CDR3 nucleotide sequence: TGTGCCAGCAGCCGAGATGAAAAACTGTTTTTT. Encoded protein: CASSRDEKLFF. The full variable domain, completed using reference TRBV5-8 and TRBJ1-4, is EAGVTQSPTHLIKTRGQQATLRCSPISGHTSVYWYQQALGLGLQFLLWYDEGEERNRGNFPPRFSGRQFPNYSSELNVNALELEDSALYLCASSRDEKLFFGSGTQLSVL.

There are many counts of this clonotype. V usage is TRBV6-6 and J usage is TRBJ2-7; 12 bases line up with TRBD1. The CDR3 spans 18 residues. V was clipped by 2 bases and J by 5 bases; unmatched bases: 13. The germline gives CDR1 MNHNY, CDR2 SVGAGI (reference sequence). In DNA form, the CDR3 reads TGTGCCAGCAGTTACGGTCTCCCCAGGGGACAGGGGGCGAACGAGCAGTACTTC. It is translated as CASSYGLPRGQGANEQYF.

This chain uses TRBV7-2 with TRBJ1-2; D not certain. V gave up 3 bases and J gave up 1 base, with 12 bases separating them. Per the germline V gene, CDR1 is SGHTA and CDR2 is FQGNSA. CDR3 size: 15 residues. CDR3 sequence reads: CASSLNDWGNYGYTF. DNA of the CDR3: TGTGCCAGCAGCTTGAATGATTGGGGTAACTATGGCTACACCTTC.

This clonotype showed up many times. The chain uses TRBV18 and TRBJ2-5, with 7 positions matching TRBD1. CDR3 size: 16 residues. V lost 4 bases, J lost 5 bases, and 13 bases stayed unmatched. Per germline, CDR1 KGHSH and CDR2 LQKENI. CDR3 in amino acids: CASSLSGTGDLETQYF. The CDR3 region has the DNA TGTGCCAGCTCACTATCCGGCACAGGGGATTTGGAGACCCAGTACTTC.

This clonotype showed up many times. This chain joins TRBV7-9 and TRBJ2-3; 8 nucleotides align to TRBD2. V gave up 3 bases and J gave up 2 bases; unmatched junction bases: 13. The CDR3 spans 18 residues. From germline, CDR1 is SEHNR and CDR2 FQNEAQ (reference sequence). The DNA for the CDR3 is TGTGCCAGCAGCTTGGAGAGGCGGGAGGCCGAAACCACAGATACGCAGTATTTT. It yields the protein CASSLERREAETTDTQYF.

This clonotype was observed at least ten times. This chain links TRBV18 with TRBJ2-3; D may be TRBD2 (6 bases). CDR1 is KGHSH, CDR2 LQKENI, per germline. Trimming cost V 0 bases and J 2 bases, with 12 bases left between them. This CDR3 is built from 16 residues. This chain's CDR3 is CASSPPRGGLTDTQYF. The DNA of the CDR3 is TGTGCCAGCTCACCACCGAGGGGAGGCCTCACAGATACGCAGTATTTT.

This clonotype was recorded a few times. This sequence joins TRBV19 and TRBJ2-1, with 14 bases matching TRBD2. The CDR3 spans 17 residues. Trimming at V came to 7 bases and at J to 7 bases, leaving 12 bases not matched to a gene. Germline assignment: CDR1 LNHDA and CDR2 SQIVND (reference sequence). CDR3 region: CASIGREGTSGRNEQFF. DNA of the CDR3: TGTGCCAGTATCGGCAGGGAAGGGACTAGCGGGAGAAATGAGCAGTTCTTC.

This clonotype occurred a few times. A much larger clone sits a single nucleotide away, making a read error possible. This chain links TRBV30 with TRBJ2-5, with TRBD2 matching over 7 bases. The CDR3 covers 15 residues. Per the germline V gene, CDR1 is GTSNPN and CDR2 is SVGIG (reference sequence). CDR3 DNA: TGTGCCTGGGGTGTACTGGCGGGAGTGGGAGAGACCCAGTACTTC. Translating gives CAWGVLAGVGETQYF.

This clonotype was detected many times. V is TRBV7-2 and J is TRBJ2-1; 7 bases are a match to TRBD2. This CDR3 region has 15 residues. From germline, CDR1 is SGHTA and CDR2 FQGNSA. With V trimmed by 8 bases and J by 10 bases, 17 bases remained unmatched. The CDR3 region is CASQLRWAGDGEQFF. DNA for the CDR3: TGTGCCAGCCAGCTTAGATGGGCGGGAGATGGAGAGCAGTTCTTC.

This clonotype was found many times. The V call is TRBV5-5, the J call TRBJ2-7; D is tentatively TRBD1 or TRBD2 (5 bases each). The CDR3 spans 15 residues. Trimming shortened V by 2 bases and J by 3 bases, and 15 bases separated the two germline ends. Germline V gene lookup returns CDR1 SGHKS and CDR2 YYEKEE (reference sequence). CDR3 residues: CASSLFGIGGYEQYF. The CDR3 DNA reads TGTGCCAGCAGCTTATTTGGGATTGGGGGCTACGAGCAGTACTTC.

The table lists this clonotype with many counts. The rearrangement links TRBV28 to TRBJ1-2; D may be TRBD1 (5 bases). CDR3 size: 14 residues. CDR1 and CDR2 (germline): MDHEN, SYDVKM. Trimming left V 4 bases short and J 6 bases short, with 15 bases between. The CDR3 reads CASSWTNQWDGYTF. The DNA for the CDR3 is TGTGCCAGCAGTTGGACAAACCAGTGGGATGGCTACACCTTC.

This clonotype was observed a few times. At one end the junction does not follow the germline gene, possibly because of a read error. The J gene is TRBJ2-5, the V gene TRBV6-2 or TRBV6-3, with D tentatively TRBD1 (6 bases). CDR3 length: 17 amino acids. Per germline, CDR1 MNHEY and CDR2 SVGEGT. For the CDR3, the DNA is TGTGCCGGCAGTTACTCGATCGTTGTACAGGGCCAAGAGACCCAGTACTTC. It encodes CAGSYSIVVQGQETQYF.

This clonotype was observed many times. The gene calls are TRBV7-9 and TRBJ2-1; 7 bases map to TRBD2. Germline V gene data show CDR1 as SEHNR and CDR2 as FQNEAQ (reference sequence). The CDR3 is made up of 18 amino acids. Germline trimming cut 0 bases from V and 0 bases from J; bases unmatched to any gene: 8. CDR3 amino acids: CASSLARGLKSSYNEQFF. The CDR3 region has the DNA TGTGCCAGCAGCTTAGCGAGGGGACTAAAGAGCTCCTACAATGAGCAGTTCTTC.